These T cell receptor beta chains were read from a single sample in a study of blood T cell repertoires in COVID-19. Libraries were prepared by immunoSEQ multiplex PCR; TCRdb keeps only in-frame clonotypes and omits some of them. Found here are about 160,000 clones, about 88% of them singletons; the top ten hold around 5.4%. Sequencing input: peripheral blood. Source of these receptors: a woman aged 45 to 65 with COVID-19, enrolled during active disease. Both conserved end residues are part of each CDR3. The D gene is left open where the match is weak. Not every row has a clone size; where given, it reads once, few, many or a size class.

CDR3 length: 15; J gene: TRBJ2-3; clone size: .; V gene: TRBV7-8; D gene: TRBD2; CDR3 DNA: TGTGCCAGCAGCTTCCTAGCGGGGGCCACAGATACGCAGTATTTT; CDR3 protein: CASSFLAGATDTQYF
CDR3 length: 14; J gene: TRBJ1-3; clone size: .; V gene: TRBV18; D gene: .; CDR3 DNA: TGTGCCAGCTCACCATCCCAGGGTACAGACACCATATATTTT; CDR3 protein: CASSPSQGTDTIYF
CDR3 length: 15; J gene: TRBJ2-1; clone size: .; V gene: TRBV2; D gene: TRBD1; CDR3 DNA: TGTGCCAGCCGACCGACAGGGGAGCCCTACAATGAGCAGTTCTTC; CDR3 protein: CASRPTGEPYNEQFF
CDR3 length: 16; J gene: TRBJ1-1; clone size: .; V gene: TRBV5-5; D gene: TRBD1; CDR3 DNA: TGTGCCAGCAGCTTGGCAGGACAGGGGATTAACACTGAAGCTTTCTTT; CDR3 protein: CASSLAGQGINTEAFF
CDR3 length: 17; J gene: TRBJ2-3; clone size: .; V gene: TRBV7-2; D gene: TRBD2; CDR3 DNA: TGTGCCAGCAGCCTACCGACGGGGGGGAAGGGCACAGATACGCAGTATTTT; CDR3 protein: CASSLPTGGKGTDTQYF
CDR3 length: 15; J gene: TRBJ2-1; clone size: few; V gene: TRBV6-5; D gene: TRBD2; CDR3 DNA: TGTGCCAGCAGTCCTAGCGGGGGGCGTTACAATGAGCAGTTCTTC; CDR3 protein: CASSPSGGRYNEQFF
CDR3 length: 12; J gene: TRBJ1-1; clone size: .; V gene: TRBV5-1; D gene: .; CDR3 DNA: TGCGCCAGCGGATCAGGGAACACTGAAGCTTTCTTT; CDR3 protein: CASGSGNTEAFF
CDR3 length: 16; J gene: TRBJ2-7; clone size: .; V gene: TRBV23-1; D gene: TRBD1; CDR3 DNA: TGCGCCAGCAGTCAATCGCGGACAGGGCGAACCTACGAGCAGTACTTC; CDR3 protein: CASSQSRTGRTYEQYF
CDR3 length: 15; J gene: TRBJ1-5; clone size: few; V gene: TRBV19; D gene: .; CDR3 DNA: TGTGCCAGTAGTATTTCCGGGTACGACAATCAGCCCCAGCATTTT; CDR3 protein: CASSISGYDNQPQHF
CDR3 length: 16; J gene: TRBJ1-2; clone size: .; V gene: TRBV11-2; D gene: .; CDR3 DNA: TGTGCCAGCAGCCGGGTAGGGCAGGGGCGTCGGTATGGCTACACCTTC; CDR3 protein: CASSRVGQGRRYGYTF
CDR3 length: 15; J gene: TRBJ2-7; clone size: .; V gene: TRBV27; D gene: TRBD1; CDR3 DNA: TGTGCCAGCAGCATCGGACAGGGTCCTTTCTACGAGCAGTACTTC; CDR3 protein: CASSIGQGPFYEQYF
CDR3 length: 13; J gene: TRBJ2-5; clone size: .; V gene: TRBV27; D gene: .; CDR3 DNA: TGTGCCAGCAGTTTGCAGTTACAAGAGACCCAGTACTTC; CDR3 protein: CASSLQLQETQYF
CDR3 length: 13; J gene: TRBJ1-1; clone size: .; V gene: TRBV30; D gene: .; CDR3 DNA: TGTGCCTGGAGTCGTGGGGGCCCGGCTGAAGCTTTCTTT; CDR3 protein: CAWSRGGPAEAFF
CDR3 length: 15; J gene: TRBJ1-6; clone size: .; V gene: TRBV7-6; D gene: TRBD1; CDR3 DNA: TGTGCCAGCAGCTTCGGACAGGGCGGTAATTCACCCCTCCACTTT; CDR3 protein: CASSFGQGGNSPLHF
CDR3 length: 12; J gene: TRBJ2-3; clone size: .; V gene: TRBV3-1/TRBV3-2; D gene: TRBD1; CDR3 DNA: TGTGCCAGCAGCCTAGGGGGCAGGGTTCCGTATTTT; CDR3 protein: CASSLGGRVPYF
CDR3 length: 16; J gene: TRBJ2-3; clone size: .; V gene: TRBV4-3; D gene: TRBD2; CDR3 DNA: TGCGCCAGCAGCCAAGGGCTACTAGCGGGGCCAGATACGCAGTATTTT; CDR3 protein: CASSQGLLAGPDTQYF
CDR3 length: 13; J gene: TRBJ1-4; clone size: .; V gene: TRBV6-5; D gene: TRBD1; CDR3 DNA: TGTGCCAGCAGTAGGACAGGGGGGGAAAAACTGTTTTTT; CDR3 protein: CASSRTGGEKLFF
CDR3 length: 15; J gene: TRBJ2-2; clone size: .; V gene: TRBV5-4; D gene: .; CDR3 DNA: TGTGCCAGCAGCTTACGAACAGGCGACACCGGGGAGCTGTTTTTT; CDR3 protein: CASSLRTGDTGELFF
CDR3 length: 15; J gene: TRBJ2-5; clone size: .; V gene: TRBV5-6; D gene: .; CDR3 DNA: TGTGCCAGCAGCTTCTATGCCCCCACGCGGGAGACCCAGTACTTC; CDR3 protein: CASSFYAPTRETQYF
CDR3 length: 13; J gene: TRBJ2-2; clone size: .; V gene: TRBV27; D gene: .; CDR3 DNA: TGTGCCAGCAGCCACCAGGGGTCCGGGGAGCTGTTTTTT; CDR3 protein: CASSHQGSGELFF
CDR3 length: 12; J gene: TRBJ2-7; clone size: .; V gene: TRBV30; D gene: .; CDR3 DNA: TGTGCCTGGACGGACGGGGGAGGAGAGCAGTACTTC; CDR3 protein: CAWTDGGGEQYF
CDR3 length: 14; J gene: TRBJ1-6; clone size: .; V gene: TRBV28; D gene: .; CDR3 DNA: TGTGCCGGGTCGGAGAGCTCCTATAATTCACCCCTCCACTTT; CDR3 protein: CAGSESSYNSPLHF
CDR3 length: 12; J gene: TRBJ2-7; clone size: .; V gene: TRBV29-1; D gene: .; CDR3 DNA: TGCAGCGGGGGCGAGGGTTGGAGCGAGCAGTACTTC; CDR3 protein: CSGGEGWSEQYF
CDR3 length: 15; J gene: TRBJ2-6; clone size: .; V gene: TRBV19; D gene: TRBD1; CDR3 DNA: TGTGCCAGTGGACAGGGTGTATTTGGGGCCAACGTCCTGACTTTC; CDR3 protein: CASGQGVFGANVLTF
CDR3 length: 12; J gene: TRBJ1-2; clone size: .; V gene: TRBV11-3; D gene: .; CDR3 DNA: TGTGCCAGCAGCTTATCAGGTCGGGGCTACACCTTC; CDR3 protein: CASSLSGRGYTF
CDR3 length: 14; J gene: TRBJ2-1; clone size: .; V gene: TRBV19; D gene: TRBD2; CDR3 DNA: TGTGCCAGTAGTATCGGTAGCGGGGGGGATGAGCAGTTCTTC; CDR3 protein: CASSIGSGGDEQFF
CDR3 length: 13; J gene: TRBJ1-3; clone size: .; V gene: TRBV9; D gene: .; CDR3 DNA: TGTGCCAGCAGCGCCCTCTCTGGAAACACCATATATTTT; CDR3 protein: CASSALSGNTIYF
CDR3 length: 14; J gene: TRBJ1-1; clone size: .; V gene: TRBV9; D gene: .; CDR3 DNA: TGTGCCAGCAGCGTAGAGGACATGAACACTGAAGCTTTCTTT; CDR3 protein: CASSVEDMNTEAFF
CDR3 length: 13; J gene: TRBJ1-2; clone size: .; V gene: TRBV7-9; D gene: .; CDR3 DNA: TGTGCCAGCAGCCCGGCCCCTAGGAGCGGCTACACCTTC; CDR3 protein: CASSPAPRSGYTF
CDR3 length: 17; J gene: TRBJ2-3; clone size: .; V gene: TRBV10-1; D gene: TRBD2; CDR3 DNA: TGCGCCAGCAGTGAGCGGAAGCGGGGAACTAGCACAGATACGCAGTATTTT; CDR3 protein: CASSERKRGTSTDTQYF
CDR3 length: 16; J gene: TRBJ2-7; clone size: .; V gene: TRBV28; D gene: .; CDR3 DNA: TGTGCCAGCAGTTTTCATCTCGGGACACTGACCTACGAGCAGTACTTC; CDR3 protein: CASSFHLGTLTYEQYF
CDR3 length: 16; J gene: TRBJ2-1; clone size: once; V gene: TRBV30; D gene: .; CDR3 DNA: TGTGCCTGGAGTGTACTCGAGGGCTCCCCCTACAATGAGCAGTTCTTC; CDR3 protein: CAWSVLEGSPYNEQFF
CDR3 length: 15; J gene: TRBJ2-2; clone size: .; V gene: TRBV19; D gene: TRBD2; CDR3 DNA: TGTGCCAGTAGCCAAGCGGGGGAAAACACCGGGGAGCTGTTTTTT; CDR3 protein: CASSQAGENTGELFF
CDR3 length: 14; J gene: TRBJ1-2; clone size: .; V gene: TRBV4-1; D gene: .; CDR3 DNA: TGCGCCAGCAGCCAAGGAACAGCCCACTATGGCTACACCTTC; CDR3 protein: CASSQGTAHYGYTF
CDR3 length: 16; J gene: TRBJ2-7; clone size: .; V gene: TRBV20-1; D gene: .; CDR3 DNA: TGCAGTGCTAGTTCGCACGGTTTGGGGGGAACCTACGAGCAGTACTTC; CDR3 protein: CSASSHGLGGTYEQYF
CDR3 length: 15; J gene: TRBJ2-5; clone size: .; V gene: TRBV6-5; D gene: .; CDR3 DNA: TGTGCCAGCGTTAGACGGGGAGATTGGGGAGAGACCCAGTACTTC; CDR3 protein: CASVRRGDWGETQYF
CDR3 length: 16; J gene: TRBJ1-2; clone size: .; V gene: TRBV5-4; D gene: TRBD1; CDR3 DNA: TGTGCCAGCAGCTCCGATGGGGCAGGGGGCAACTATGGCTACACCTTC; CDR3 protein: CASSSDGAGGNYGYTF
CDR3 length: 15; J gene: TRBJ2-3; clone size: .; V gene: TRBV2; D gene: TRBD1; CDR3 DNA: TGTGCCACCGTACTTCGGACAGGGGTGACAGATACGCAGTATTTT; CDR3 protein: CATVLRTGVTDTQYF
CDR3 length: 12; J gene: TRBJ1-1; clone size: many; V gene: TRBV18; D gene: .; CDR3 DNA: TGTGCCAGCTCACAGCTAGACACTGAAGCTTTCTTT; CDR3 protein: CASSQLDTEAFF
CDR3 length: 13; J gene: TRBJ1-2; clone size: .; V gene: TRBV30; D gene: .; CDR3 DNA: TGTGCCTGGAACCCGGGGAGGTGGGATGGCTACACCTTC; CDR3 protein: CAWNPGRWDGYTF
CDR3 length: 14; J gene: TRBJ2-7; clone size: .; V gene: TRBV7-3; D gene: TRBD1; CDR3 DNA: TGTGCCAGCAGCTCGGGACAGGGCCCTTTCGAGCAGTACTTC; CDR3 protein: CASSSGQGPFEQYF
CDR3 length: 13; J gene: TRBJ2-5; clone size: .; V gene: TRBV10-2; D gene: .; CDR3 DNA: TGCGCCAGCAGTGTACAGGTCCAAGAGACCCAGTACTTC; CDR3 protein: CASSVQVQETQYF
CDR3 length: 11; J gene: TRBJ2-3; clone size: .; V gene: TRBV10-1; D gene: .; CDR3 DNA: TGCGCCGGAGGACCATTGGGTACGCAGTATTTT; CDR3 protein: CAGGPLGTQYF
CDR3 length: 13; J gene: TRBJ2-2; clone size: .; V gene: TRBV11-2; D gene: .; CDR3 DNA: TGTGCCAGCAGACAGACCGGGGGCGGGGAGCTGTTTTTT; CDR3 protein: CASRQTGGGELFF
CDR3 length: 13; J gene: TRBJ1-4; clone size: .; V gene: TRBV19; D gene: .; CDR3 DNA: TGTGCCAGCTCCAGACAGGTCGATGAAAAACTGTTTTTT; CDR3 protein: CASSRQVDEKLFF
CDR3 length: 16; J gene: TRBJ2-5; clone size: .; V gene: TRBV7-6; D gene: TRBD2; CDR3 DNA: TGTGCCAGCAGCCTGGGACTAGCGGGGGGACAAGAGACCCAGTACTTC; CDR3 protein: CASSLGLAGGQETQYF
CDR3 length: 15; J gene: TRBJ1-6; clone size: .; V gene: TRBV28; D gene: TRBD1; CDR3 DNA: TGTGCCAGCAGTATACCGGGACAGGGGTATTCACCCCTCCACTTT; CDR3 protein: CASSIPGQGYSPLHF
CDR3 length: 14; J gene: TRBJ2-5; clone size: .; V gene: TRBV6-5; D gene: TRBD2; CDR3 DNA: TGTGCTCTTCAGAGCGGGGTACTTCAGGAGACCCAGTACTTC; CDR3 protein: CALQSGVLQETQYF